These T cell receptor beta chains were read from a single sample in a study of blood T cell repertoires in COVID-19. Sequencing used immunoSEQ multiplex PCR; TCRdb keeps in-frame clones, though not all of them. The table has around 170,000 clones, roughly four fifths seen once; the top ten hold about 5.7%. What was sequenced was peripheral blood. The receptor set was obtained from a woman aged 40 to 50 with acute or convalescent COVID-19. Each CDR3 is given with its conserved first and last residue. A D gene is named only where the DNA matches it firmly. The size field is filled for only some rows; it gives once, few, many or a size class.

TRBV12-3/TRBV12-4	TRBJ1-1	NA	NA	CASSSPRGTEAFF	TGTGCCAGCAGCAGCCCCAGGGGAACTGAAGCTTTCTTT
TRBV5-1	TRBJ2-2	NA	TRBD1	CASSTGQGATGELFF	TGCGCCAGCAGCACCGGACAGGGGGCTACCGGGGAGCTGTTTTTT
TRBV7-9	TRBJ1-3	NA	NA	CASSLQRNTIYF	TGTGCCAGCAGCTTACAAAGAAACACCATATATTTT
TRBV15	TRBJ2-1	NA	TRBD1	CATSRDRQGTDEQFF	TGTGCCACCAGCAGAGATAGACAGGGTACGGATGAGCAGTTCTTC
TRBV5-1	TRBJ1-4	NA	TRBD1	CASSSLTGTTNEKLFF	TGCGCCAGCAGCTCCCTGACAGGGACAACTAATGAAAAACTGTTTTTT
TRBV7-2	TRBJ1-3	NA	TRBD1	CASSGNRGLSGNTIYF	TGTGCCAGCAGCGGAAACAGGGGGCTCTCTGGAAACACCATATATTTT
TRBV2	TRBJ1-1	NA	TRBD1	CASRKDRGQVDAFF	TGTGCCAGCAGGAAGGACAGGGGGCAAGTGGATGCTTTCTTT
TRBV5-1	TRBJ2-3	NA	NA	CASSNRDRAKRGTSTDTQYF	TGCGCCAGCAGCAACCGGGACAGGGCAAAGCGGGGGACCAGCACAGATACGCAGTATTTT
TRBV5-1	TRBJ2-7	NA	NA	CASSLDRPYEQYF	TGCGCCAGCAGCTTGGACAGGCCCTACGAGCAGTACTTC
TRBV4-1	TRBJ1-3	NA	TRBD1	CASSRTPQGAGNTIYF	TGCGCCAGCAGCCGCACTCCACAGGGGGCGGGAAACACCATATATTTT
TRBV28	TRBJ2-3	NA	NA	CASSKLGESSHTDTQYF	TGTGCCAGCTCCAAACTTGGGGAGTCCTCTCACACAGATACGCAGTATTTT
TRBV28	TRBJ1-2	NA	TRBD1	CASSPGETGAYGYTF	TGTGCCAGCAGCCCCGGGGAGACAGGGGCCTATGGCTACACCTTC
TRBV27	TRBJ2-3	NA	TRBD1	CASNRDRDGPVDTQYF	TGTGCCAGCAACCGGGACAGGGACGGACCAGTAGATACGCAGTATTTT
TRBV28	TRBJ1-2	NA	NA	CASSPMAGYGYTF	TGTGCCAGCAGTCCTATGGCGGGATATGGCTACACCTTC
TRBV28	TRBJ1-5	NA	NA	CASSLSPGASQPQHF	TGTGCCAGCAGTTTAAGCCCAGGGGCTAGCCAGCCCCAGCATTTT
TRBV6-5	TRBJ1-1	NA	NA	CATQREDGTEAFF	TGTGCCACGCAGAGGGAGGACGGCACTGAAGCTTTCTTT
TRBV9	TRBJ2-5	NA	TRBD2	CASSVGSSAGEIPETQYF	TGTGCCAGCAGCGTAGGGTCGTCGGCGGGAGAAATTCCGGAGACCCAGTACTTC
TRBV9	TRBJ1-2	NA	NA	CASSVAGSANYGYTF	TGTGCCAGCAGCGTGGCAGGATCAGCTAACTATGGCTACACCTTC
TRBV7-9	TRBJ1-6	few	NA	CASSAPDGLNSPLHF	TGTGCCAGCAGCGCGCCCGACGGACTCAATTCACCCCTCCACTTT
TRBV6-5	TRBJ1-4	NA	TRBD1	CASSPDRTELFF	TGTGCCAGCAGCCCGGACAGGACGGAATTGTTTTTT
TRBV4-1	TRBJ1-5	once	NA	CASSQGVGSNQPQHF	TGCGCCAGCAGCCAAGGCGTCGGGTCTAATCAGCCCCAGCATTTT